This T cell receptor (beta chain) was retrieved from a study of T cell changes during pregnancy in multiple sclerosis. Trimming took 3 bases from V and 9 from J, leaving 12 bases between them. Germline V gene lookup returns CDR1 LNHDA and CDR2 SQIVND (reference sequence). The CDR3 is 13 residues long. Sequenced by immunoSEQ multiplex PCR; TCRdb stores in-frame clones only, minus some. The data hold around 100,000 clones, with roughly 93% observed a single time. This clonotype originated in a female donor with multiple sclerosis, enrolled in a pregnancy study. The starting material was peripheral blood, obtained before pregnancy. This sequence joins TRBV19 and TRBJ2-1; possibly TRBD2 for D (6 bases). CDR3 amino acids: CASSMRRAGEQFF. The CDR3, as DNA: TGTGCCAGTAGTATGCGGAGGGCCGGTGAGCAGTTCTTC.